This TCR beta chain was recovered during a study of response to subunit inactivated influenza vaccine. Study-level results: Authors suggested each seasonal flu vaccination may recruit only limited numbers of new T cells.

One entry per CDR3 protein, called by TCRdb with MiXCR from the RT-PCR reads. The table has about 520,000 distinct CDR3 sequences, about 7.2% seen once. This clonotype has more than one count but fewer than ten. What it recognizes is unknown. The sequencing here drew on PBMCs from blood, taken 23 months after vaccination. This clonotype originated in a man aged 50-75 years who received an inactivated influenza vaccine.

DNA for the CDR3: TGTGCCAGCACCTCCGACAGGGGCTACGAGCAGTACTTC. Residues: CASTSDRGYEQYF. J is TRBJ2-7 and V is TRBV7-9; 8 bases are shared with TRBD1. Per germline, CDR1 SEHNR and CDR2 FQNEAQ (reference sequence). J was trimmed by 3 bases and V by 7 bases; bases with no gene match: 5. The CDR3 is made up of 13 amino acids.